This T cell receptor beta chain stems from a study of post-analysis software for immune sequencing data. This clonotype was recorded a few times. Antigen unknown. Overall study results and limits: Patients used about 5 TRBV segments, including TRBV5-6, TRBV5-1 and TRBV20-1, more often than controls.

Unique molecular identifiers featured in each of the TCR beta cDNA libraries. One entry per CDR3 protein results from TCRdb running MiXCR on the PCR reads. The sample carries around 500,000 distinct CDR3 sequences, approximately 31% recorded once. The CDR3 consists of 14 residues. The germline CDR1 and CDR2 sequences are SQVTM and ANQGSEA. V was clipped by 2 bases and J by 6 bases; unmatched bases: 5. Input material: blood. The sequence derives from a girl between 2 and 17 years old with multiple sclerosis. The rearrangement links TRBV29-1 to TRBJ2-3; TRBD1 agrees at 10 bases. CDR3 in DNA: TGCAGCGTTGAATGGGGACAGGGGTGGGATACGCAGTATTTT. Encoded protein: CSVEWGQGWDTQYF.